Presented here are 21 T cell receptor beta chains from one specimen sequenced in a study of a mutant IDH1 vaccine in newly diagnosed glioma. As to time point: week 11, during vaccination. A single vaccine dose contained 300 ug of mutant IDH1 20-mer peptide, and topical imiquimod was used with it. The protocol was immunoSEQ multiplex PCR, while the TCRdb copy is restricted to in-frame clones and leaves out a portion. The sample yields 55,000 to 65,000 clones, 75% to 85% seen once. No antigen is known for these receptors. The sequencing used PBMCs, collected from a glioma patient whose treatment included an IDH1 peptide vaccine. Receptor source: a man aged 45-65 years with glioma.

The chain has TRBV7-2 and TRBJ1-2, with D uncertain. This CDR3 comprises 13 residues. Germline CDR1 SGHTA, CDR2 FQGNSA. V lost 1 base, J lost 4 bases, and 7 bases lay in between. Written as DNA, the CDR3 is TGTGCCAGCAGCTTAGGCCACTCCTATGGCTACACCTTC. This gives the protein CASSLGHSYGYTF.

The rearrangement links TRBV27 to TRBJ2-1, with 9 nucleotides matching TRBD1. Losses at the gene ends were 5 bases for V and 13 bases for J; bases not matched to a gene: 9. CDR1 is MNHEY, CDR2 SMNVEV, per germline (reference sequence). The CDR3 runs to 13 residues. The CDR3: CASSRGQGSGQFF. CDR3 sequence (DNA): TGTGCCAGCAGTCGGGGACAGGGCTCGGGTCAGTTCTTC.

The chain joins TRBV19 to TRBJ2-3, with 9 bases matching TRBD2. V shed 6 bases and J 3 bases; nucleotides not matched to a gene: 7. This CDR3 region has 15 residues. Germline CDR1 is LNHDA and CDR2 is SQIVND (reference sequence). In DNA, the CDR3 is TGTGCCAGTAGCTTGCTGGGACTAGCAACAGATACGCAGTATTTT. Translation: CASSLLGLATDTQYF. The whole variable domain, filled in from reference TRBV19 and TRBJ2-3, reads DGGITQSPKYLFRKEGQNVTLSCEQNLNHDAMYWYRQDPGQGLRLIYYSQIVNDFQKGDIAEGYSVSREKKESFPLTVTSAQKNPTAFYLCASSLLGLATDTQYFGPGTRLTVL.

The chain links TRBV28 to TRBJ2-1; 9 bases map to TRBD2. Germline-derived CDR1 and CDR2 are MDHEN and SYDVKM. The CDR3 totals 16 residues. Losses at the gene ends were 7 bases for V and 4 bases for J; bases not matched to a gene: 11. For the CDR3, the DNA is TGTGCCAGCACCATCGGAGGAGCGGGAGGTTACAATGAGCAGTTCTTC. As protein: CASTIGGAGGYNEQFF. Full variable domain (missing parts from reference TRBV28 and TRBJ2-1): DVKVTQSSRYLVKRTGEKVFLECVQDMDHENMFWYRQDPGLGLRLIYFSYDVKMKEKGDIPEGYSVSREKKERFSLILESASTNQTSMYLCASTIGGAGGYNEQFFGPGTRLTVL.

V gene TRBV7-8 combines with J gene TRBJ2-5; unclear D gene. CDR3 length: 14 residues. Germline assignment: CDR1 SGHVS and CDR2 FQNEAQ. The V end was cut by 5 bases, the J end by 7 bases, with 17 bases between. The CDR3 bases are TGTGCCAGCAGCCTAGATGTTATCCTGGGGACCCAGTACTTC. Amino acid sequence: CASSLDVILGTQYF.

This CDR3 reads CASSQDLGAYGYTF. Written as DNA, the CDR3 is TGTGCCAGCAGCCAAGACCTGGGGGCCTATGGCTACACCTTC. The chain links TRBV14 to TRBJ1-2, with D perhaps matching TRBD1 (6 bases). The CDR3 is 14 residues long. From germline, CDR1 is SGHDN and CDR2 FVKESK. V lost 0 bases, J lost 4 bases, and 9 bases lay in between.

V is TRBV7-3 and J is TRBJ2-5, with TRBD1 identical over 9 bases. The germline V gene encodes CDR1 SGHTA and CDR2 FQGTGA. The CDR3 runs to 15 residues. V was clipped by 2 bases and J by 0 bases; unmatched bases: 1. The CDR3 protein is CASSLGTGYQETQYF. As DNA, the CDR3 is TGTGCCAGCAGCTTAGGGACAGGGTACCAAGAGACCCAGTACTTC.

This clone has only one observation. This sequence joins TRBV5-1 and TRBJ2-7; D is perhaps TRBD2 (5 bases). CDR1 is SGHRS and CDR2 is YFSETQ in the germline V gene. The V end was cut by 4 bases, the J end by 0 bases, with 14 bases between. This CDR3 contains 15 residues. CDR3 in amino acids: CASSPPLGSSYEQYF. The CDR3, as DNA: TGCGCCAGCAGCCCCCCCTTAGGGAGCTCCTACGAGCAGTACTTC.

The chain is built from TRBV4-2 and TRBJ1-3; D gene unclear. The CDR3 covers 17 residues. Germline assignment: CDR1 LGHNA and CDR2 YNFKEQ. Trimming removed 0 bases at V and 0 bases at J, with 12 bases between. The CDR3 protein is CASSQEPWAGSGNTIYF. CDR3 DNA sequence: TGTGCCAGCAGCCAAGAACCCTGGGCAGGCTCTGGAAACACCATATATTTT.

This clone was seen a single time. The chain uses TRBV11-2 and TRBJ2-5; TRBD2 matches 8 bases. CDR3 length: 14 residues. The junction had 9 bases not matched to a gene; V was cut back by 7 bases and J by 5 bases. Germline CDR1 and CDR2: SGHAT and FQNNGV. CDR3 in DNA: TGTGCCAGCACCCCGGGGGGGCTCCGGGAGACCCAGTACTTC. This gives the protein CASTPGGLRETQYF.

This clone was recorded only once. The rearrangement uses TRBV6-1 and TRBJ2-7; TRBD1 agrees at 9 bases. Germline V CDR1 and CDR2: MNHNS, SASEGT. After removal of 1 base from V and 5 bases from J, the junction contained 18 bases not matched to a gene. The CDR3 contains 19 residues. This chain's CDR3 is CASSEDPGQGIGGDHEQYF. CDR3 DNA: TGTGCCAGCAGTGAAGATCCGGGACAGGGAATAGGAGGAGACCACGAGCAGTACTTC.

This chain connects TRBV30 to TRBJ1-4, with no clear D. This CDR3 contains 12 residues. The V end was cut by 6 bases, the J end by 7 bases, with 12 bases between. Germline CDR1 reads GTSNPN; CDR2 reads SVGIG (reference sequence). The DNA of the CDR3 is TGTGCCTGTCTCCCTTCGGGTGAAAAACTGTTTTTT. Protein sequence: CACLPSGEKLFF.

This chain joins TRBV2 and TRBJ2-5; D unresolved. This CDR3 region has 14 residues. V gave up 8 bases and J gave up 2 bases, with 15 bases separating them. Germline lookup yields CDR1 SNHLY and CDR2 FYNNEI. CDR3: CASSPQMVQETQYF. In nucleotides, the CDR3 is TGTGCCAGCTCTCCCCAGATGGTACAAGAGACCCAGTACTTC.

The chain recombines TRBV25-1 with TRBJ2-1; either TRBD1 or TRBD2 may fit D (6 bases each). Germline V gene data show CDR1 as MGHDK and CDR2 as SYGVNS. This CDR3 region has 17 residues. V was cut by 1 base and J by 0 bases, with 13 bases left in between. Written as DNA, the CDR3 is TGTGCCAGCAGTGAATCCAGGAGGGGGAGCTCCTACAATGAGCAGTTCTTC. It translates to CASSESRRGSSYNEQFF.

The J gene is TRBJ2-3, the V gene TRBV19; D may be TRBD2 (6 bases). The CDR3 has 15 residues. V dropped 6 bases and J dropped 2 bases, with 15 bases sitting between them. Per germline, CDR1 LNHDA and CDR2 SQIVND (reference sequence). The CDR3 protein is CASSDGGYLTDTQYF. As DNA, the CDR3 is TGTGCCAGTAGCGACGGGGGTTACCTCACAGATACGCAGTATTTT.

The gene calls are TRBV19 and TRBJ1-5; no clear D gene. With 4 bases removed from V and 0 bases from J, the gap between germline ends came to 7 bases. The CDR3 loop spans 14 amino acids. Germline CDR1 LNHDA, CDR2 SQIVND (reference sequence). The CDR3 region is CASSKQDSNQPQHF. The CDR3 DNA is TGTGCCAGTAGTAAGCAGGATAGCAATCAGCCCCAGCATTTT.

This clone showed up just a few times. J is TRBJ2-7 and V is TRBV4-1; 7 nucleotides align to TRBD1. With 4 bases clipped from V and 4 bases from J, the junction kept 10 bases outside the gene matches. The CDR3 is 15 amino acids. The germline V gene encodes CDR1 MGHRA and CDR2 YSYEKL. CDR3 DNA: TGCGCCAGCAGCCTCATAAGCGCAGGGGGATACGAGCAGTACTTC. Encoded protein: CASSLISAGGYEQYF.

A few counts support this clone. This chain links TRBV29-1 with TRBJ1-1; perhaps TRBD1 as D (5 bases). The CDR3 sequence is 15 residues long. Trimming left V 5 bases short and J 1 base short, with 17 bases between. The V gene's germline CDR1 is SQVTM and CDR2 ANQGSEA. The CDR3: CSVWGVGRPNTEAFF. The CDR3 DNA reads as TGCAGCGTTTGGGGGGTGGGACGGCCGAACACTGAAGCTTTCTTT. The full variable domain, its missing parts supplied by reference TRBV29-1 and TRBJ1-1, is SAVISQKPSRDICQRGTSLTIQCQVDSQVTMMFWYRQQPGQSLTLIATANQGSEATYESGFVIDKFPISRPNLTFSTLTVSNMSPEDSSIYLCSVWGVGRPNTEAFFGQGTRLTVV.

This chain joins TRBV5-6 and TRBJ2-1, with 11 bases that match TRBD1. Germline V gives CDR1 SGHDT, CDR2 YYEEEE. This CDR3 has 15 residues. J gave up 9 bases and V 4 bases, and 9 bases lay outside the gene matches. CDR3 coding DNA: TGTGCCAGCAGCAAATCCGGGACAGGGGGTTTTGAGCAGTTCTTC. This gives the protein CASSKSGTGGFEQFF.

This chain uses TRBV5-5 with TRBJ1-1; unclear D gene. Germline V CDR1 and CDR2: SGHKS, YYEKEE (reference sequence). The CDR3 is 11 amino acids. The V end was cut by 0 bases, the J end by 8 bases, with 5 bases between. The CDR3, as DNA: TGTGCCAGCAGCTTGGAGACAGAAGCTTTCTTT. Translated: CASSLETEAFF.

The V call is TRBV4-1, the J call TRBJ1-2, with a tentative D call TRBD1 (5 bases). The V and J ends lost 4 bases and 5 bases respectively, with 20 bases between them. The germline CDR1 and CDR2 sequences are MGHRA and YSYEKL. This CDR3 is 16 amino acids long. The CDR3 here is CASSRLVPGRMYGYTF. CDR3 nucleotide sequence: TGCGCCAGCAGCCGTTTGGTGCCGGGACGGATGTATGGCTACACCTTC.